This T cell receptor beta chain was found in a study of read filtering for tumor transcriptome and immune sequencing. Study at large: R-ISS stage counts were eight or nine for I, 16 for II, 6 or 7 for III.

This clonotype was observed at least ten times. The CDR3 has 13 amino acids. Trimming took 3 bases from V and 7 from J; bases not matched to a gene: 1. Germline CDR1 SGHRS, CDR2 YFSETQ. From approximately 430 ng of RNA, a library with molecular barcoded alpha/delta and beta/gamma adaptors was made. TCRdb recomputed calls from the reads with MiXCR, one row per CDR3 protein. The table records 62,000 or so distinct CDR3 sequences, over 11% of them present only once. Sequencing was done on a sample of a population of CD138-negative cells sorted from bone marrow. The chain links TRBV5-1 to TRBJ2-1; 10 bases are shared with TRBD1. This sequence originates from a donor at least 40 years old with multiple myeloma. CDR3 protein: CASSWGQGNEQFF. The CDR3 DNA reads TGCGCCAGCAGCTGGGGACAGGGGAATGAGCAGTTCTTC. Using reference TRBV5-1 and TRBJ2-1 for the parts outside the CDR3, the full variable domain is KAGVTQTPRYLIKTRGQQVTLSCSPISGHRSVSWYQQTPGQGLQFLFEYFSETQRNKGNFPGRFSGRQFSNSRSEMNVSTLELGDSALYLCASSWGQGNEQFFGPGTRLTVL.